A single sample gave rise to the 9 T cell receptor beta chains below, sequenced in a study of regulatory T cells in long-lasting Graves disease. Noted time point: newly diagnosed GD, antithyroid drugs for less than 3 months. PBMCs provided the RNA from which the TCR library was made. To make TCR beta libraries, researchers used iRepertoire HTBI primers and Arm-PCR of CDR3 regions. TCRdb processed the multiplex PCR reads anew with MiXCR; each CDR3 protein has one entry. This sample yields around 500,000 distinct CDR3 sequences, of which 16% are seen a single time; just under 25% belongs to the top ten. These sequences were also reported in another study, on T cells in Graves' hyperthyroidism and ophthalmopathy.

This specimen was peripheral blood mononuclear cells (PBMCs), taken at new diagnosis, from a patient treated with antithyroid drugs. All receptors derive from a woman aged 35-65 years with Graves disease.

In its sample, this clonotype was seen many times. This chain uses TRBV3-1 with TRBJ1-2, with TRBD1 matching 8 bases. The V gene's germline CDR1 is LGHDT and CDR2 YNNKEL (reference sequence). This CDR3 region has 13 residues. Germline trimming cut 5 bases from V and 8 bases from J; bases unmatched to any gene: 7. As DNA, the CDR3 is TGTGCCAGCAGCTTGGACAGGGAGGGGGGCTACACCTTC. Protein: CASSLDREGGYTF.

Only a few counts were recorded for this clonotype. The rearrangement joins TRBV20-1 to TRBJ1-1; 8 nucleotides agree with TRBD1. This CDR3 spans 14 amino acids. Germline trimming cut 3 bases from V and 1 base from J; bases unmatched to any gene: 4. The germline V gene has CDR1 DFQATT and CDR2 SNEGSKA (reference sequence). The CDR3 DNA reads TGCAGTGCTAGGACAGGGGCCGCGAACACTGAAGCTTTCTTT. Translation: CSARTGAANTEAFF.

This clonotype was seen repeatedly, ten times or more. This CDR3 reads CASSPRRTGTGHAEQFF. The CDR3 DNA reads TGTGCCAGCAGTCCCAGAAGGACCGGGACAGGGCACGCTGAGCAGTTCTTC. This chain connects TRBV28 to TRBJ2-1, with TRBD1 matching 9 bases. The germline V gene has CDR1 MDHEN and CDR2 SYDVKM. V shed 5 bases, J shed 9 bases, and the junction held 17 bases outside the gene matches. The CDR3 length is 17 residues.

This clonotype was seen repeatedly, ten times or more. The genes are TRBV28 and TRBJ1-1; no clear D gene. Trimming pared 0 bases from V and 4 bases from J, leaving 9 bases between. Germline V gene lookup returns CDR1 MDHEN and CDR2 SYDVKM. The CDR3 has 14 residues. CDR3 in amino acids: CASSLWEMGTEAFF. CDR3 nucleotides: TGTGCCAGCAGTTTATGGGAAATGGGCACTGAAGCTTTCTTT. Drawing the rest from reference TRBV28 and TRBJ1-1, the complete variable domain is DVKVTQSSRYLVKRTGEKVFLECVQDMDHENMFWYRQDPGLGLRLIYFSYDVKMKEKGDIPEGYSVSREKKERFSLILESASTNQTSMYLCASSLWEMGTEAFFGQGTRLTVV.

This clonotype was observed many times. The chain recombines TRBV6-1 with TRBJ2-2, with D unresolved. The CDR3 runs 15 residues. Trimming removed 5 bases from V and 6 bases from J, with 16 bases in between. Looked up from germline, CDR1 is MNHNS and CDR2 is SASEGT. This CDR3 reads CASSPDDRQSGELFF. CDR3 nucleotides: TGTGCCAGCAGTCCCGACGATCGTCAGTCCGGGGAGCTGTTTTTT.

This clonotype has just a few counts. This CDR3 reads CASSPGGAVTDTQYF. The CDR3 DNA follows: TGTGCCAGCAGCCCCGGGGGGGCCGTCACAGATACGCAGTATTTT. This chain links TRBV9 with TRBJ2-3; 8 bases are a match to TRBD2. CDR1 is SGDLS, CDR2 YYNGEE, per germline. The CDR3 consists of 15 residues. Trimming removed 4 bases from V and 2 bases from J; junction bases left unmatched: 6.

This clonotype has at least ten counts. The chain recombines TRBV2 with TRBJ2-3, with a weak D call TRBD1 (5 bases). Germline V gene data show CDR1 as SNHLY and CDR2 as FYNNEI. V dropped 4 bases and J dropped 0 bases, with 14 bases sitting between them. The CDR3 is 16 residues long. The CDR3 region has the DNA TGTGCCAGCAGTGGGGGCAGCCAAACTAGCACAGATACGCAGTATTTT. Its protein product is CASSGGSQTSTDTQYF.

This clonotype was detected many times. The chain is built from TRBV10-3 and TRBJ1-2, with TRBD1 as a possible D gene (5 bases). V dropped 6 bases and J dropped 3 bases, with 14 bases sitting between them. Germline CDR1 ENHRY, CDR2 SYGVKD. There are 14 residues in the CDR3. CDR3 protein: CAISSVRGDYGYTF. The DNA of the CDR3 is TGTGCCATCAGCTCGGTGCGGGGCGACTATGGCTACACCTTC.

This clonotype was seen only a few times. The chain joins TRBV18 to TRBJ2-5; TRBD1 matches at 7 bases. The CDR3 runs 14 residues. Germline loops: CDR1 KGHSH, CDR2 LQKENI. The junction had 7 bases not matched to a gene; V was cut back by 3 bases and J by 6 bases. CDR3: CASSPSRGTKTQYF. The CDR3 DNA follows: TGTGCCAGCTCACCCTCCAGGGGGACGAAGACCCAGTACTTC. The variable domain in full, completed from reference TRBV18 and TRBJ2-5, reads NAGVMQNPRHLVRRRGQEARLRCSPMKGHSHVYWYRQLPEEGLKFMVYLQKENIIDESGMPKERFSAEFPKEGPSILRIQQVVRGDSAAYFCASSPSRGTKTQYFGPGTRLLVL.